The 26 T cell receptor beta chains given below trace back to one sample, sequenced in a study of CD8 T cells in ankylosing spondylitis. TCRdb called the 5' RACE reads again in MiXCR, with one record for every CDR3 protein. The sample has about 96,000 distinct CDR3 sequences, just under 9% seen once. Sequencing input: blood, either unsorted or a sorted T cell fraction (not recorded which). The receptors here all came from a male donor with ankylosing spondylitis or in good health (not recorded which).

A note on this clonotype: A much larger clonotype is one base distant, so this may be a read error. The chain uses TRBV24-1 and TRBJ2-2, with 7 bases lining up with TRBD1. The CDR3 is 17 amino acids. CDR1 and CDR2 from the germline V gene are KGHDR and SFDVKD. The CDR3 coding sequence is TGTGACACCAGTGATTTGTATTGGACAGGGAACACCGGGGAGCTGTTTTTT. Residues: CDTSDLYWTGNTGELFF.

Concerning this clonotype: At one of its ends the junction is not consistent with the germline gene, which may arise from a read error. The genes are TRBV27 and TRBJ1-2; D gene unclear. CDR1 is MNHEY and CDR2 is SMNVEV in the germline V gene (reference sequence). The CDR3 extends over 14 amino acids. For the CDR3, the DNA is TGTGCCAGCAGCTTATCTCAGTTTAACTATGGCCACACCTTC. This gives the protein CASSLSQFNYGHTF.

Concerning this clonotype itself: A read error may explain this, as a much larger clone is one base away. This rearrangement joins TRBV5-2 to TRBJ1-5; TRBD1 is the table's D call, not checked against the DNA. TRBV5-2 is recorded as a pseudogene. The length of the CDR3 is 19 residues. The CDR3 nucleotides are TGTACCAGCAGTCCGAATCCGGGACAGGGCTTAGGAAGCAATCAGCCCCAGCATTTT. Translated, it gives CTSSPNPGQGLGSNQPQHF.

This clonotype was picked up many times. The chain recombines TRBV20-1 with TRBJ1-5, with D possibly being TRBD1 (5 bases). V gave up 5 bases and J gave up 5 bases, with 13 bases separating them. There are 13 residues in the CDR3. Germline V gives CDR1 DFQATT, CDR2 SNEGSKA (reference sequence). The CDR3 DNA is TGCAGTGCTGGAAACAAACAGGATCAGCCCCAGCATTTT. Its protein product is CSAGNKQDQPQHF.

This clonotype was detected many times. The J gene is TRBJ1-3, the V gene TRBV7-4, with D unresolved. Per the germline V gene, CDR1 is SGHVT and CDR2 is SQSDAQ. Trimming stripped 4 bases from V and 0 bases from J, with 13 bases between. This CDR3 is 16 amino acids long. CDR3 sequence: CASSSMVVSSGNTIYF. The CDR3 DNA sequence: TGTGCCAGCAGCTCGATGGTCGTCTCCTCTGGAAACACCATATATTTT.

Worth noting for this clonotype: One end of the junction is discordant with germline, which a read error may explain. The chain recombines TRBV7-9 with TRBJ2-5, with D perhaps matching TRBD1 (7 bases). The germline V gene has CDR1 SEHNR and CDR2 FQNEAQ (reference sequence). This CDR3 is 14 amino acids long. CDR3 region: CTSRGDRRQETQYF. The CDR3 DNA reads TGTACCAGCAGGGGGGACAGAAGACAAGAGACCCAGTACTTC.

The rearrangement uses TRBV2 and TRBJ2-3; D uncertain. The CDR3 covers 12 residues. Trimming pared 3 bases from V and 10 bases from J, leaving 11 bases between. The germline V gene encodes CDR1 SNHLY and CDR2 FYNNEI. The DNA for the CDR3 is TGTGCCAGCAGTGACGGTGGAAAACCGCAGTATTTT. Its translation is CASSDGGKPQYF.

This clonotype was observed many times. V is TRBV28 and J is TRBJ2-1; TRBD1 aligns across 11 bases. V shed 7 bases and J 7 bases; nucleotides not matched to a gene: 12. The germline gives CDR1 MDHEN, CDR2 SYDVKM. The CDR3 consists of 16 residues. DNA for the CDR3: TGTGCCAGCACCCAAGGCGGGACAGGGGGTAAGAATGAGCAGTTCTTC. Its translation is CASTQGGTGGKNEQFF. Drawing the rest from reference TRBV28 and TRBJ2-1, the complete variable domain is DVKVTQSSRYLVKRTGEKVFLECVQDMDHENMFWYRQDPGLGLRLIYFSYDVKMKEKGDIPEGYSVSREKKERFSLILESASTNQTSMYLCASTQGGTGGKNEQFFGPGTRLTVL.

This chain connects TRBV20-1 to TRBJ2-7, with 7 bases identical to TRBD2. The germline V gene encodes CDR1 DFQATT and CDR2 SNEGSKA (reference sequence). Trimming took 4 bases from V and 3 from J; bases not matched to a gene: 6. The CDR3 length is 13 residues. The CDR3 coding sequence is TGCAGTGCTACCGGGACTACTTTCTACGAGCAGTACTTC. This codes for CSATGTTFYEQYF.

This clonotype was found many times. This chain links TRBV29-1 with TRBJ2-2; D perhaps matches TRBD1 (6 bases). The CDR3 runs to 14 residues. Germline values: CDR1 SQVTM, CDR2 ANQGSEA. V was trimmed by 5 bases and J by 4 bases, leaving 14 bases between them. CDR3: CSVRTDTTTGELFF. The CDR3 nucleotides are TGCAGCGTTCGGACAGATACGACCACCGGGGAGCTGTTTTTT.

This clonotype was recorded many times. The CDR3 loop reads CASSYSSDIQYF. CDR3 coding DNA: TGTGCCAGCAGTTACTCTTCTGACATTCAGTACTTC. The chain employs TRBV6-2 or TRBV6-3 and TRBJ2-4, with D unclear. The CDR3 spans 12 residues. The germline gives CDR1 MNHEY, CDR2 SVGEGT. Trimming cost V 0 bases and J 8 bases, with 5 bases left between them.

This clonotype came up many times. The genes are TRBV5-1 and TRBJ2-1; TRBD1 matches 7 bases. The CDR3 runs to 14 residues. CDR1 is SGHRS and CDR2 is YFSETQ in the germline V gene. Unmatched junction bases numbered 6, after V lost 5 bases and J lost 4 bases. CDR3 region: CASSPGQTYNEQFF. DNA of the CDR3: TGCGCCAGCAGTCCGGGACAGACTTACAATGAGCAGTTCTTC.

This clonotype occurred many times. The V gene is TRBV5-1, the J gene TRBJ2-1; TRBD1 matches 10 bases. The CDR3 length is 16 residues. V trimming: 4 bases; J trimming: 6 bases; junction bases outside the gene matches: 10. Looked up from germline, CDR1 is SGHRS and CDR2 is YFSETQ. CDR3: CASSPGGTGEFNEQFF. In nucleotides, the CDR3 is TGCGCCAGCAGCCCCGGGGGGACAGGGGAGTTCAATGAGCAGTTCTTC.

This clonotype was picked up a small number of times. The rearrangement uses TRBV7-2 and TRBJ2-6, with a tentative D call TRBD1 (5 bases). V was clipped by 5 bases and J by 4 bases, with 12 bases between them. CDR3 length equals 15 residues. The germline gives CDR1 SGHTA, CDR2 FQGNSA. CDR3 region: CASSPDRTGANVLTF. CDR3 sequence (DNA): TGTGCCAGCAGCCCAGACAGAACCGGGGCCAACGTCCTGACTTTC.

Sample share makes this clonotype medium-sized. The chain couples TRBV5-6 to TRBJ2-5; D gene ambiguous. The CDR3 is 14 residues long. V was clipped by 1 base and J by 2 bases, with 9 bases between them. In germline, CDR1 is SGHDT, CDR2 YYEEEE. CDR3 nucleotides: TGTGCCAGCAGCTTGTTAGGGATACAAGAGACCCAGTACTTC. Its protein product is CASSLLGIQETQYF.

This clonotype showed up many times. The rearrangement links TRBV28 to TRBJ1-2; D uncertain. The germline V gene encodes CDR1 MDHEN and CDR2 SYDVKM. V lost 7 bases, J lost 1 base, and 13 bases lay in between. The CDR3 spans 14 residues. CDR3 DNA sequence: TGTGCCAGCACCACCTCACCTCTTAACTATGGCTACACCTTC. Its protein is CASTTSPLNYGYTF.

In regard to this clonotype: A much bigger clone sits one base away, suggesting this may be a read error. V and J are TRBV7-8 and TRBJ2-5; the match to TRBD2 covers 9 bases. The CDR3 is 14 amino acids. Germline CDR1 SGHVS, CDR2 FQNEAQ. V was clipped by 2 bases and J by 10 bases; unmatched bases: 8. The chain's CDR3 is CASSLNLAGGIQYF. In DNA, the CDR3 is TGTGCCAGCAGCTTAAATTTGGCGGGGGGGATCCAGTACTTC.

At least ten counts were recorded for this clonotype. The V gene is TRBV6-5, the J gene TRBJ1-1; maybe TRBD1 (5 bases). V lost 2 bases, J lost 11 bases, and 24 bases lay in between. CDR3 length equals 16 residues. Per the germline V gene, CDR1 is MNHEY and CDR2 is SVGAGI. CDR3 loop: CASSYTPLTGTPGAFF. CDR3 in DNA: TGTGCCAGCAGTTACACCCCGCTTACAGGAACCCCGGGGGCTTTCTTT.

The chain is built from TRBV11-2 and TRBJ2-1; no clear D gene. Germline V gene lookup returns CDR1 SGHAT and CDR2 FQNNGV. V lost 0 bases and J lost 7, with 13 bases in between. CDR3 length: 15 residues. CDR3 nucleotide sequence: TGTGCCAGCAGCTTAGATCACTCCCTATCGAATGAGCAGTTCTTC. This codes for CASSLDHSLSNEQFF.

This clonotype showed up many times. The chain recombines TRBV5-1 with TRBJ2-1; D might be TRBD1 (6 bases). Trimming pared 4 bases from V and 7 bases from J, leaving 9 bases between. The CDR3 length is 12 residues. The germline V gene encodes CDR1 SGHRS and CDR2 YFSETQ. The CDR3 bases are TGCGCCAGCAGCGGGCAGGGGAATGAGCAGTTCTTC. Translating it yields CASSGQGNEQFF.

This clonotype was observed many times. V usage is TRBV10-3 and J usage is TRBJ2-2; maybe TRBD1 (6 bases). From germline, CDR1 is ENHRY and CDR2 SYGVKD. V gave up 2 bases and J gave up 4 bases, with 17 bases separating them. The CDR3 has 17 residues. CDR3 nucleotide sequence: TGTGCCATCAGTGAGGCAAACACAGGGTCGGGCACCGGGGAGCTGTTTTTT. This sequence encodes CAISEANTGSGTGELFF.

The chain employs TRBV28 and TRBJ2-6, with D possibly being TRBD2 (6 bases). The CDR3 is 19 residues long. CDR1 is MDHEN, CDR2 SYDVKM, per germline. V lost 6 bases, J lost 1 base, and 22 bases lay in between. The CDR3 is CASSFQGGTSESGANVLTF. DNA of the CDR3: TGTGCCAGCAGCTTTCAAGGAGGGACTTCTGAGTCTGGGGCCAACGTCCTGACTTTC.

This clonotype turned up a few times. V and J are TRBV7-6 and TRBJ2-3, with 11 bases that match TRBD2. The CDR3 runs to 15 residues. V was clipped by 1 base and J by 12 bases; unmatched bases: 9. Germline lookup yields CDR1 SGHVS and CDR2 FNYEAQ. In nucleotides, the CDR3 is TGTGCCAGCAGCTTAGATAGCGGGGGGGCCGGGGCCCAGTATTTT. Translated, it gives CASSLDSGGAGAQYF.

This clonotype was seen repeatedly, ten times or more. The chain has TRBV6-5 and TRBJ2-1, with a possible D match to TRBD2 (6 bases). The CDR3 consists of 14 residues. Germline lookup yields CDR1 MNHEY and CDR2 SVGAGI. V was pared by 0 bases and J by 10 bases, with 13 bases between. The CDR3 coding sequence is TGTGCCAGCAGTTACTCTCCTTTAGGGAGGGAGCAGTTCTTC. It translates to CASSYSPLGREQFF.

At least ten counts were recorded for this clonotype. The chain is built from TRBV24-1 and TRBJ2-5; a possible D gene is TRBD2 (5 bases). Per the germline V gene, CDR1 is KGHDR and CDR2 is SFDVKD. The CDR3 runs to 14 residues. The V end lost 4 bases, the J end lost 2 bases, and 10 bases lay between the germline ends. Here the CDR3 reads CATSDPRGQETQYF. DNA for the CDR3: TGTGCCACCAGTGACCCCCGGGGACAAGAGACCCAGTACTTC.

This clonotype was recorded at least ten times. This sequence joins TRBV6-2 or TRBV6-3 and TRBJ2-5; 8 bases line up with TRBD1. From germline, CDR1 is MNHEY and CDR2 SVGEGT. With 8 bases clipped from V and 10 bases from J, the junction kept 3 bases outside the gene matches. This CDR3 has 10 residues. This CDR3 reads CASGDRFQYF. Written as DNA, the CDR3 is TGTGCCAGCGGGGACAGGTTCCAGTACTTC.